The rows below give T cell receptor beta chains drawn from one sample of a study of cytomegalovirus exposure and HLA in healthy donors. Sequencing used immunoSEQ multiplex PCR; TCRdb keeps in-frame clones, though not all of them. The data contain 100,000 to 150,000 clones, around 94% of them singletons. The sequencing sample was made of PBMCs. These receptor sequences come from a woman between 18 and 29 years old in good health and CMV-seronegative. Each CDR3 is given with its conserved first and last residue. D genes are given only for firm matches. Expanded clones get a size class; other rows say once, few or many, or leave the size out.

size: -; V: TRBV28; D: -; J: TRBJ1-2; CDR3: CASTPPGYGYTF; DNA: TGTGCCAGCACCCCCCCCGGGTATGGCTACACCTTC
size: -; V: TRBV10-1; D: -; J: TRBJ2-1; CDR3: CASSLAGVGYNEQFF; DNA: TGCGCCAGCAGTCTGGCAGGGGTAGGCTACAATGAGCAGTTCTTC
size: -; V: TRBV19; D: -; J: TRBJ1-5; CDR3: CASSLRGALGSNQPQHF; DNA: TGTGCCAGTAGTCTTCGGGGAGCGTTGGGGAGCAATCAGCCCCAGCATTTT
size: -; V: TRBV5-1; D: TRBD1; J: TRBJ1-1; CDR3: CASSLDRVNTEAFF; DNA: TGCGCCAGCAGCTTAGACAGGGTCAACACTGAAGCTTTCTTT
size: -; V: TRBV6-1; D: -; J: TRBJ2-7; CDR3: CASTIGYEQYF; DNA: TGTGCCAGCACCATCGGCTACGAGCAGTACTTC
size: -; V: TRBV6-6; D: TRBD1; J: TRBJ1-5; CDR3: CASIRQGRSNQPQHF; DNA: TGTGCCAGCATAAGACAGGGTCGGAGCAATCAGCCCCAGCATTTT
size: -; V: TRBV2; D: TRBD2; J: TRBJ2-3; CDR3: CTGRREGTQYF; DNA: TGTACGGGCCGGCGGGAGGGTACGCAGTATTTT
size: -; V: TRBV7-8; D: TRBD1; J: TRBJ1-5; CDR3: CASSLSTGGHQPQHF; DNA: TGTGCCAGCAGCTTGTCGACAGGGGGTCATCAGCCCCAGCATTTT
size: -; V: TRBV30; D: -; J: TRBJ2-2; CDR3: CAWRGLLTGELFF; DNA: TGTGCCTGGAGGGGACTTCTTACCGGGGAGCTGTTTTTT
size: -; V: TRBV5-1; D: -; J: TRBJ2-5; CDR3: CASSLGRQVAETQYF; DNA: TGCGCCAGCAGCTTAGGGAGACAGGTAGCGGAGACCCAGTACTTC
size: few; V: TRBV9; D: TRBD2; J: TRBJ2-2; CDR3: CASSVAGGANTGELFF; DNA: TGTGCCAGCAGCGTAGCGGGGGGTGCGAACACCGGGGAGCTGTTTTTT
size: -; V: TRBV9; D: -; J: TRBJ2-1; CDR3: CASSAGYHNRGIDNEQFF; DNA: TGTGCCAGCAGCGCGGGATACCACAATAGAGGGATCGACAATGAGCAGTTCTTC
size: -; V: TRBV19; D: TRBD2; J: TRBJ2-1; CDR3: CASTKGRAGQFF; DNA: TGTGCCAGTACCAAAGGGAGGGCCGGGCAGTTCTTC
size: -; V: TRBV5-1; D: TRBD2; J: TRBJ2-1; CDR3: CASSLDTSGMAYNEQFF; DNA: TGCGCCAGCAGCTTGGACACTAGCGGGATGGCCTACAATGAGCAGTTCTTC
size: -; V: TRBV6-1; D: -; J: TRBJ1-4; CDR3: CASSDGTQGPNEKLFF; DNA: TGTGCCAGCAGTGATGGGACACAGGGACCTAATGAAAAACTGTTTTTT
size: -; V: TRBV6-6; D: -; J: TRBJ1-5; CDR3: CASSYSSEPLQPQHF; DNA: TGTGCCAGCAGTTACAGTAGCGAGCCCCTCCAACCCCAGCATTTT
size: -; V: TRBV5-1; D: -; J: TRBJ2-7; CDR3: CASSLLGQPNHEQYF; DNA: TGCGCCAGCAGCTTGCTCGGACAGCCAAACCACGAGCAGTACTTC
size: -; V: TRBV5-6; D: -; J: TRBJ2-1; CDR3: CASSPFSYNEQFF; DNA: TGTGCCAGCAGCCCGTTCTCCTACAATGAGCAGTTCTTC
size: -; V: TRBV2; D: TRBD2; J: TRBJ2-1; CDR3: CASETSGGLEQFF; DNA: TGTGCCAGCGAGACTAGCGGGGGGCTTGAGCAGTTCTTC
size: -; V: TRBV4-1; D: -; J: TRBJ1-3; CDR3: CASSQGSHGSSGNTIYF; DNA: TGCGCCAGCAGCCAAGGGTCCCACGGGAGCTCTGGAAACACCATATATTTT
size: -; V: TRBV13; D: -; J: TRBJ1-1; CDR3: CASSLVGSWNTEAFF; DNA: TGTGCCAGCAGCTTAGTGGGCAGCTGGAACACTGAAGCTTTCTTT
size: once; V: TRBV7-9; D: -; J: TRBJ1-2; CDR3: CASSFSGEIANYGYTF; DNA: TGTGCCAGCAGCTTCAGCGGGGAGATAGCTAACTATGGCTACACCTTC
size: -; V: TRBV28; D: -; J: TRBJ1-2; CDR3: CASSSFRTDENGYTF; DNA: TGTGCCAGCAGTTCCTTTAGGACTGACGAGAATGGCTACACCTTC
size: -; V: TRBV15; D: -; J: TRBJ2-3; CDR3: CATSRSRGRSTDTQYF; DNA: TGTGCCACCAGCAGGTCCCGGGGGAGAAGCACAGATACGCAGTATTTT
size: -; V: TRBV5-5; D: -; J: TRBJ1-5; CDR3: CASSELLNQPQHF; DNA: TGTGCCAGCAGCGAGTTACTAAATCAGCCCCAGCATTTT
size: -; V: TRBV6-5; D: TRBD2; J: TRBJ2-7; CDR3: CASRATSGSYEQYF; DNA: TGTGCCAGCAGGGCCACTAGCGGGAGCTACGAGCAGTACTTC
size: -; V: TRBV28; D: -; J: TRBJ2-7; CDR3: CASSFTAVNYEQYF; DNA: TGTGCCAGCAGCTTTACCGCAGTTAACTACGAGCAGTACTTC
size: -; V: TRBV5-4; D: TRBD2; J: TRBJ2-7; CDR3: CATSTSGYEQYF; DNA: TGTGCCACCTCGACTAGCGGCTACGAGCAGTACTTC
size: -; V: TRBV7-2; D: -; J: TRBJ2-2; CDR3: CASSARTRGVGELFF; DNA: TGTGCCAGCAGCGCCCGGACAAGAGGTGTCGGGGAGCTGTTTTTT
size: -; V: TRBV4-1; D: -; J: TRBJ2-7; CDR3: CASSQEWQYEQYF; DNA: TGCGCCAGCAGCCAAGAGTGGCAGTACGAGCAGTACTTC
size: once; V: TRBV20-1; D: -; J: TRBJ1-2; CDR3: CSARTGLGYTF; DNA: TGCAGTGCTAGGACAGGTCTTGGCTACACCTTC
size: -; V: TRBV10-3; D: TRBD1; J: TRBJ1-2; CDR3: CAISEDRGLTF; DNA: TGTGCCATCAGTGAGGACAGGGGGCTTACCTTC